This T cell receptor beta chain derives from a study of graft-versus-host responses after intestinal transplantation. The CDR3 loop spans 13 amino acids. V lost 4 bases and J lost 8, with 11 bases in between. Per the germline V gene, CDR1 is MNHEY and CDR2 is SVGAGI. In its sample, this clone was seen a few times. CD3+CD4+ and CD3+CD8+ responders that were proliferating and CFSE-low were sorted post-reaction. Notes on the study in general: Allografts carried high graft-versus-host to host-versus-graft clonal ratios in patients having graft-donor T cell macrochimerism. The study associated peak circulating GvH clone levels with early post-transplant HvG declines.

The protocol was immunoSEQ multiplex PCR, while the TCRdb copy is restricted to in-frame clones and leaves out a portion. Among about 14,000 clones listed, just under 30% were seen once. V usage is TRBV6-5 and J usage is TRBJ2-2; D unresolved. The receptor comes from a human patient who received an intestinal transplant. The sequencing here drew on alloreactive CD4+ T cells from a mixed lymphocyte reaction culture, taken before intestinal transplant. Subset indicated: CFSE-low proliferating T cells sorted from roughly six-day pre-transplant mixed lymphocyte reaction (GvH or HvG direction). This chain's CDR3 is CASSSISWGELFF. In nucleotides, the CDR3 is TGTGCCAGCAGTTCGATCTCCTGGGGGGAGCTGTTTTTT.